This T cell receptor beta chain was sequenced in a study of T cell responses to AZD1222 COVID-19 vaccine. Clones were sequenced by immunoSEQ multiplex PCR, and TCRdb holds only the in-frame ones, with some missing. The table has 150,000 to 180,000 clones, roughly nine tenths seen once. Study results and caveats: Unmutated regions of variants are reportedly targeted by nearly half of spike-specific TCRs. White British ancestry dominated among donors, who included more females, and clonal diversity was possibly underestimated. Spike-specific TCR repertoires showed rising breadth and depth after two AZD1222 doses.

CDR1 is MNHNS, CDR2 SASEGT, per germline. This CDR3 has 15 residues. The V gene end was trimmed by 3 bases and the J gene end by 5 bases; junction bases not matched to a gene: 4. Concerning this clone itself: The antigen is not known.

The sequence was collected from an adult in good health. Sequencing was performed on peripheral blood, taken on day 0 of MenACWY control vaccination. The chain employs TRBV6-1 and TRBJ2-3, with 11 nucleotides matching TRBD2. CDR3 coding DNA: TGTGCCAGCAGTGAGGTAGCGGGGGGGTTAGATACGCAGTATTTT. Translating it yields CASSEVAGGLDTQYF.